Listed here are 30 T cell receptor beta chains from one sample, sequenced in a study of tissue T cells after allogeneic stem cell transplantation (dated by TCRdb to between 2021 and 2024). The library was obtained by the immunoSEQ multiplex PCR assay. TCRdb re-hosts the immuneACCESS table, in-frame sequences only. Its copies lack some clones; in the studies checked, an unresolved V gene accounts for under half of them, and the cause for the rest is not known. This sample gives over 6,000 clones in total; approximately 50% of them show up just once. About 7.2% of the sample comes from the top ten. The time point label for this specimen denotes: mouse harvest day 7 after allogeneic transplant. Mouse grafts combined 10^7 T-cell-depleted bone marrow cells with 10^6 splenic CD5+ T cells, given via tail vein injection. Sample: gut tissue. Every receptor here comes from a female BALB/c mouse given C57BL/6 T cells with graft-versus-host disease after an allogeneic hematopoietic cell transplant.

Comment on this clone: Mouse germline and gene names are used. The missing CDR3 end, 1 residue past where the read stops, is filled in from the germline J gene. The sample holds other DNA sequences that translate to the same CDR3. The rearrangement uses TRBV4 and TRBJ2-4; D unclear. V lost 4 bases to trimming and J lost 0 bases, with 2 bases between them. The CDR3 has 12 amino acids. Germline V CDR1 and CDR2: LGHDT, YNNKQL (reference sequence). Partial CDR3 DNA: TGTGCCAGCAGCTTTAGTCAAAACACCTTGTAC. Protein: CASSFSQNTLY. The whole CDR3 sequence is CASSFSQNTLYF.

Remarks on this clone: The genes and germline here are from mouse. Read sequence stops 1 residue before the CDR3 end, and the germline J gene provides the missing end. This chain connects TRBV26 to TRBJ1-6, with TRBD1 identical over 7 bases. TRBJ1-6 is marked as an open reading frame, function uncertain. The V gene's germline CDR1 is KGHPV and CDR2 FQNQEV (reference sequence). The junction had 1 base not matched to a gene; V was cut back by 1 base and J by 7 bases. The CDR3 is 14 residues long. The CDR3 loop is CASSLWDRNSPLYF. The sequenced part of the CDR3 DNA is TGTGCCAGCAGTCTGTGGGACAGAAATTCGCCCCTCTAC.

Worth noting for this clone: The gene symbols are mouse symbols. The sequenced fragment ends 1 residue before the CDR3 boundary, so the rest is inferred from the germline J gene. The chain recombines TRBV26 with TRBJ1-6; D possibly corresponds to TRBD1 (5 bases). TRBJ1-6 belongs to the ORF category, with a function that is uncertain. Germline V lookup: CDR1 KGHPV, CDR2 FQNQEV (reference sequence). The CDR3 length is 15 residues. Trimming cost V 2 bases and J 0 bases, with 5 bases left between them. CDR3 region: CASSLDSSYNSPLYF. Partial CDR3 DNA: TGTGCCAGCAGTCTGGACAGTTCCTATAATTCGCCCCTCTAC.

About this clone itself: Gene and germline names: mouse. The CDR3 end falls 1 residue outside the read, so it is completed with the germline J gene. This chain connects TRBV26 to TRBJ2-4, with D unresolved. Between the trimmed V and J ends, which lost 8 bases and 2 bases, there was a span of 5 bases. Germline assignment: CDR1 KGHPV and CDR2 FQNQEV (reference sequence). The CDR3 is made up of 11 amino acids. The sequenced part of the CDR3 DNA is TGTGCCAGCCTCTTTCAAAACACCTTGTAC. It yields the protein CASLFQNTLY. The whole CDR3 protein is CASLFQNTLYF.

As to this clone: Genes here carry mouse names. The read terminates 1 residue ahead of where the CDR3 ends, so the germline J gene completes it. The V call is TRBV3, the J call TRBJ2-1, with 8 bases matching TRBD2. Germline-derived CDR1 and CDR2 are SNHLY and FYNGKV (reference sequence). This CDR3 region has 14 residues. J was trimmed by 4 bases and V by 3 bases; bases with no gene match: 2. CDR3 in amino acids: CASSFGTGYAEQFF. CDR3 bases read: TGTGCCAGCAGCTTCGGGACTGGTTATGCTGAGCAGTTC. Full variable domain (outside the CDR3, taken from reference TRBV3 and TRBJ2-1): GPKVLQIPSHQIIDMGQMVTLNCDPVSNHLYFYWYKQILGQQMEFLVNFYNGKVMEKSKLFKDQFSVERPDGSYFTLKIQPTALEDSAVYFCASSFGTGYAEQFFGPGTRLTVL.

On this clone: Gene names denote mouse genes. CDR3 DNA (partial): TGTGCCAGCTCTCGGACAGTTTCCAACGAAAGATTATTT. Residues: CASSRTVSNERLF. The full CDR3 reads CASSRTVSNERLFF. The genes are TRBV12-1 and TRBJ1-4, with D possibly TRBD1 on 6 matching bases. Read data end 1 residue before the CDR3 end; the end is taken from the germline J gene. The CDR3 is 14 residues long. Germline V gene sequence: CDR1 SGHSN, CDR2 HYEKVE. V lost 2 bases to trimming and J lost 0 bases, with 6 bases between them.

Notes on this clone: Mouse gene names and germline throughout. The CDR3 extends 1 residue past the end of the read, so its final part is completed from the germline J gene. The V call is TRBV13-3, the J call TRBJ2-4, with TRBD2 identical over 12 bases. CDR3 size: 15 residues. The J segment lost 0 bases and the V segment lost 5 bases, leaving 1 base of the junction unmatched. The germline V gene encodes CDR1 NNHDY and CDR2 SYVADS. CDR3 residues: CASRGLGGSQNTLYF. CDR3 DNA, as far as it was read: TGTGCCAGCAGGGGACTGGGGGGTAGTCAAAACACCTTGTAC.

Worth noting for this clone: Gene names and germline match the mouse. The read comes to an end 1 residue before the CDR3 does, leaving the germline J gene to fill in the end. The rearrangement joins TRBV26 to TRBJ2-1; the match to TRBD2 covers 12 bases. This CDR3 has 16 amino acids. V trimming: 6 bases; J trimming: 0 bases; junction bases outside the gene matches: 3. Germline-derived CDR1 and CDR2 are KGHPV and FQNQEV (reference sequence). CDR3 sequence reads: CASRDWGGYNYAEQFF. Incomplete CDR3 DNA: TGTGCCAGCAGGGACTGGGGGGGGTATAACTATGCTGAGCAGTTC.

This clone was counted a few times. Mouse gene names and germline throughout. With the read ending 1 residue before the CDR3 end, the germline J gene is used to fill in that end. This sequence joins TRBV5 and TRBJ1-2, with D unclear. The V end was cut by 0 bases, the J end by 0 bases, with 11 bases between. Germline CDR1 LGHNA, CDR2 YNLKQL (reference sequence). CDR3 length: 16 amino acids. The covered CDR3 bases are TGTGCCAGCAGCCAAGATCGGCACACCGCAAACTCCGACTACACC. Protein product: CASSQDRHTANSDYT. The CDR3 as a whole reads CASSQDRHTANSDYTF.

This clone was found a few times. These gene names are mouse names. The read halts 1 residue ahead of the CDR3 end, with the missing end drawn from the germline J gene. Different DNA sequences within this sample yield the same CDR3. V gene TRBV1 combines with J gene TRBJ1-5, with D tentatively TRBD1 (5 bases). The CDR3 is made up of 15 amino acids. Germline V gene lookup returns CDR1 NSQYPW and CDR2 LRSPGD (reference sequence). The V end was cut by 3 bases, the J end by 0 bases, with 9 bases between. The sequenced CDR3 bases are TGCACCTGCAGTGCGCGACAGTATAACAACCAGGCTCCGCTT. Translated, it gives CTCSARQYNNQAPL. The CDR3 as a whole reads CTCSARQYNNQAPLF.

Concerning this clone: Gene and germline names: mouse. The read finishes 1 residue shy of the CDR3 end, and the germline J gene is used to complete it. The gene calls are TRBV26 and TRBJ1-5, with 7 bases lining up with TRBD1. The V and J ends lost 5 bases and 9 bases, in that order; junction bases with no gene match: 4. Germline CDR1 reads KGHPV; CDR2 reads FQNQEV (reference sequence). This CDR3 is 12 amino acids long. The part of the CDR3 DNA that was read is TGTGCCAGCAGTTCGACAGGGATGGCTCCGCTT. Translating gives CASSSTGMAPL. The whole CDR3 region reads CASSSTGMAPLF.

Only a few counts were recorded for this clone. Gene names are mouse gene names. The CDR3 goes on 1 residue after the read ends, and that part is filled in from the germline J gene. J is TRBJ2-7 and V is TRBV19, with 9 bases aligning to TRBD2. The CDR3 runs to 14 residues. The V segment lost 4 bases and the J segment 4 bases; nucleotides outside the gene matches: 6. The germline V gene encodes CDR1 FNHDT and CDR2 SITEND (reference sequence). CDR3 region: CASSPSTGGYEQYF. The CDR3 bases that were read are TGTGCCAGCAGTCCATCGACTGGGGGTTATGAACAGTAC.

This clone rates as large. Gene names are the mouse ones. The read finishes 1 residue shy of the CDR3 end, and the germline J gene is used to complete it. The rearrangement links TRBV24 to TRBJ1-4; a weak D match, TRBD1 (5 bases). Trimming took 4 bases from V and 3 from J, leaving 12 bases between them. The CDR3 contains 15 residues. Per the germline V gene, CDR1 is KGHTA and CDR2 is FRNEEI. The part of the CDR3 DNA that was read is TGTGCCAGCAGTCCCAGGGAGACGGCCAACGAAAGATTATTT. Protein product: CASSPRETANERLF. The CDR3 as a whole reads CASSPRETANERLFF.

Comment on this clone: Genes and germline come from the mouse. The CDR3 protein is CASSQRGSSGNTLYF. The sequenced CDR3 bases are TGTGCCAGCAGTCAAAGGGGTTCTTCTGGAAATACGCTCTAT. The J gene is TRBJ1-3, the V gene TRBV26; D might be TRBD1 (5 bases). Read sequence stops 1 residue before the CDR3 end, and the germline J gene provides the missing end. Trimming pared 4 bases from V and 0 bases from J, leaving 10 bases between. This CDR3 region has 15 residues. CDR1 and CDR2 (germline): KGHPV, FQNQEV (reference sequence).

In this sample, this clone turned up a few times. Gene and germline names: mouse. The read falls 1 residue short of the CDR3 end, and the missing part is taken from the germline J gene. V usage is TRBV12-2 and J usage is TRBJ2-2; 8 bases line up with TRBD2. The CDR3 is 15 residues long. Germline CDR1 is SGHLS and CDR2 is HYDKME. J was trimmed by 0 bases and V by 1 base; bases with no gene match: 0. The CDR3 DNA, read in part, is TGTGCCAGCTCTCTTGGGGGGGCAAACACCGGGCAGCTCTAC. This sequence encodes CASSLGGANTGQLY. The entire CDR3 protein is CASSLGGANTGQLYF.

This clone came up a few times. The gene names here belong to mouse. The missing CDR3 end, 1 residue past where the read stops, is filled in from the germline J gene. The rearrangement uses TRBV12-1 and TRBJ2-5, with TRBD1 matching over 7 bases. CDR1 SGHSN and CDR2 HYEKVE come from the germline V gene. Losses at the gene ends were 3 bases for V and 1 base for J; bases not matched to a gene: 3. The CDR3 extends over 14 amino acids. The CDR3 here is CASSSDRDQDTQYF. CDR3 DNA (partial): TGTGCCAGCTCTTCCGACAGGGACCAAGACACCCAGTAC.

The table lists this clone with a few counts. Germline and genes: mouse. The read stops 1 residue short of the end of the CDR3; the missing end is completed from the germline J gene. V usage is TRBV26 and J usage is TRBJ1-3; 7 bases match TRBD1. Germline V CDR1 and CDR2: KGHPV, FQNQEV (reference sequence). The V gene end was trimmed by 2 bases and the J gene end by 3 bases; junction bases not matched to a gene: 1. The CDR3 loop spans 14 amino acids. This chain's CDR3 is CASSLTGDGNTLYF. Partial CDR3 DNA: TGTGCCAGCAGTCTGACAGGGGATGGAAATACGCTCTAT.

This clone was observed a few times. Germline and genes: mouse. The CDR3 end falls 1 residue outside the read, so it is completed with the germline J gene. The chain carries TRBV13-1 and TRBJ2-7, with D tentatively TRBD1 (6 bases). The germline gives CDR1 NSHNY, CDR2 SYGAGN. The CDR3 is 12 residues long. The ends were cut back, 4 bases at V and 4 bases at J, with 9 bases in the middle. The DNA read from the CDR3 is TGTGCCAGCAGTATGGGACATTATGAACAGTAC. This translates into CASSMGHYEQY. The full-length CDR3 reads as CASSMGHYEQYF.

Regarding this clone: Any gene name here is a mouse gene name. The CDR3 end lies 1 residue beyond the end of the read and is filled in from the germline J gene. This chain joins TRBV1 and TRBJ2-5; 10 positions match TRBD2. The trim removed 0 bases at V and 4 bases at J, leaving 4 bases unmatched. From germline, CDR1 is NSQYPW and CDR2 LRSPGD (reference sequence). The length of the CDR3 is 16 residues. CDR3 DNA (partial): TGCACCTGCAGTGCAGATCTCGGACTGGGGGAAGACACCCAGTAC. Translation gives CTCSADLGLGEDTQY. The full CDR3 sequence reads CTCSADLGLGEDTQYF.

On this clone itself: Here the gene names and germline are mouse. The read terminates 1 residue before the CDR3 end, so the remaining end is supplied by the germline J gene. The chain joins TRBV24 to TRBJ1-3, with TRBD1 matching 12 bases. The CDR3 totals 17 residues. Germline lookup yields CDR1 KGHTA and CDR2 FRNEEI. J was trimmed by 1 base and V by 3 bases; bases with no gene match: 4. The sequenced part of the CDR3 DNA is TGTGCCAGCAGTCTCTCCGGGACAGGGGGCTCTGGAAATACGCTCTAT. It translates to CASSLSGTGGSGNTLY. The CDR3 in its entirety is CASSLSGTGGSGNTLYF.

Worth noting for this clone: Any gene name here is a mouse gene name. The read terminates 1 residue ahead of where the CDR3 ends, so the germline J gene completes it. The chain is built from TRBV3 and TRBJ2-4, with D unclear. Germline V lookup: CDR1 SNHLY, CDR2 FYNGKV (reference sequence). The CDR3 is 14 amino acids. The ends were cut back, 5 bases at V and 0 bases at J, with 9 bases in the middle. The CDR3 loop is CASSPQISQNTLYF. The sequenced part of the CDR3 DNA is TGTGCCAGCAGCCCCCAGATTAGTCAAAACACCTTGTAC.

In regard to this clone: The germline and genes are mouse ones. The sequenced fragment ends 1 residue before the CDR3 boundary, so the rest is inferred from the germline J gene. This sequence joins TRBV13-2 and TRBJ1-4, with a weak D call TRBD1 (5 bases). The CDR3 has 13 residues. V lost 5 bases and J 0 bases, leaving 5 bases between the germline ends. The germline V gene encodes CDR1 NNHNN and CDR2 SYGAGS (reference sequence). The part of the CDR3 DNA that was read is TGTGCCAGCGGGACAGTTTCCAACGAAAGATTATTT. This sequence encodes CASGTVSNERLF. The CDR3, in full, reads CASGTVSNERLFF.

With regard to this clone: Each gene name is a mouse one. Coverage ceases 1 residue before the CDR3 finishes, and the germline J gene fills in the end. V gene TRBV26 combines with J gene TRBJ1-4; 10 bases are a match to TRBD1. With 1 base clipped from V and 5 bases from J, the junction kept 1 base outside the gene matches. The CDR3 spans 15 residues. Germline values: CDR1 KGHPV, CDR2 FQNQEV (reference sequence). The CDR3 DNA, read in part, is TGTGCCAGCAGTCTGTGGACAGGGGGGAACGAAAGATTATTT. Protein: CASSLWTGGNERLF. The full CDR3 sequence reads CASSLWTGGNERLFF.

Details on this clone: The germline and genes are mouse ones. The DNA ends 1 residue before the CDR3 does, and the rest of the CDR3 is filled in from the germline J gene. The chain links TRBV13-1 to TRBJ2-4; D not certain. CDR3 length: 14 residues. Germline assignment: CDR1 NSHNY and CDR2 SYGAGN. Trimming pared 0 bases from V and 0 bases from J, leaving 5 bases between. The DNA read from the CDR3 is TGTGCCAGCAGTGATGGGTCTAGTCAAAACACCTTGTAC. As protein: CASSDGSSQNTLY. The entire CDR3 is CASSDGSSQNTLYF.

As for this clone: The genes and germline here are from mouse. The CDR3 end lies 1 residue beyond the end of the read and is filled in from the germline J gene. The rearrangement links TRBV26 to TRBJ2-5; 7 bases are shared with TRBD1. CDR1 and CDR2 from the germline V gene are KGHPV and FQNQEV (reference sequence). The CDR3 has 14 amino acids. V was clipped by 4 bases and J by 5 bases; unmatched bases: 6. CDR3 loop: CASSRQGGGDTQYF. The covered CDR3 bases are TGTGCCAGCAGTCGACAGGGAGGAGGAGACACCCAGTAC. The full variable domain, its missing parts supplied by reference TRBV26 and TRBJ2-5, is NSKVIQTPRYLVKGQGQKAKMRCIPEKGHPVVFWYQQNKNNEFKFLINFQNQEVLQQIDMTEKRFSAECPSNSPCSLEIQSSEAGDSALYLCASSRQGGGDTQYFGPGTRLLVL.

Concerning this clone itself: Gene names are mouse gene names. The read is 1 residue too short to cover the CDR3 end, so that end is filled in from the germline J gene. The V and J genes are TRBV29 and TRBJ2-7; a weak D match, TRBD1 (6 bases). The CDR3 sequence is 12 residues long. Trimming removed 8 bases from V and 1 base from J, with 9 bases in between. Germline V gene sequence: CDR1 MSHET, CDR2 SYDVDS. The CDR3 bases that were read are TGTGCTAGCCGGGACAAATCCTATGAACAGTAC. Amino acids: CASRDKSYEQY. The full CDR3 sequence reads CASRDKSYEQYF. The variable domain in full, completed from reference TRBV29 and TRBJ2-7, reads DMKVTQMPRYLIKRMGENVLLECGQDMSHETMYWYRQDPGLGLQLIYISYDVDSNSEGDIPKGYRVSRKKREHFSLILDSAKTNQTSVYFCASRDKSYEQYFGPGTRLTVL.

This clone qualifies as medium-sized. Mouse gene names apply. Read sequence stops 1 residue before the CDR3 end, and the germline J gene provides the missing end. The chain recombines TRBV4 with TRBJ2-1; TRBD2 matches 7 bases. CDR1 is LGHDT, CDR2 YNNKQL, per germline (reference sequence). This CDR3 is built from 14 residues. The V gene end was trimmed by 4 bases and the J gene end by 4 bases; junction bases not matched to a gene: 4. Incomplete CDR3 DNA: TGTGCCAGCAGCTGGGGGGGTAAATATGCTGAGCAGTTC. Encoded protein: CASSWGGKYAEQF. The CDR3, in full, reads CASSWGGKYAEQFF.

As regards this clone: The gene symbols are mouse symbols. The read ends 1 residue before the CDR3 terminus; that terminus is restored from the germline J gene. The rearrangement links TRBV3 to TRBJ2-4, with unresolved D. This CDR3 contains 15 residues. From germline, CDR1 is SNHLY and CDR2 FYNGKV (reference sequence). V lost 5 bases, J lost 0 bases, and 12 bases lay in between. CDR3 DNA (partial): TGTGCCAGCAGCATCGCCTCAGGTAGTCAAAACACCTTGTAC. This translates into CASSIASGSQNTLY. In full, the CDR3 reads CASSIASGSQNTLYF.

A single count supports this clone. Gene names and germline refer to mouse. The CDR3 goes on 1 residue after the read ends, and that part is filled in from the germline J gene. This chain connects TRBV15 to TRBJ2-4; 11 bases agree with TRBD2. Germline V lookup: CDR1 SGHND, CDR2 FRSKSL. This CDR3 comprises 16 residues. With V trimmed by 5 bases and J by 0 bases, 4 bases remained unmatched. The CDR3 spells CASSPDWGVSQNTLYF. CDR3 DNA, as far as it was read: TGTGCCAGCAGTCCGGACTGGGGGGTTAGTCAAAACACCTTGTAC.

On this clone: The genes and germline here are from mouse. With the read ending 1 residue before the CDR3 end, the germline J gene is used to fill in that end. J is TRBJ1-4 and V is TRBV31, with D unresolved. From germline, CDR1 is GKSSPN and CDR2 SITVG. This CDR3 spans 14 amino acids. Between the trimmed V and J ends, which lost 1 base and 3 bases, there was a span of 9 bases. This CDR3 reads CAWSRTFPNERLFF. The CDR3 bases that were read are TGTGCCTGGAGTCGGACTTTTCCCAACGAAAGATTATTT.